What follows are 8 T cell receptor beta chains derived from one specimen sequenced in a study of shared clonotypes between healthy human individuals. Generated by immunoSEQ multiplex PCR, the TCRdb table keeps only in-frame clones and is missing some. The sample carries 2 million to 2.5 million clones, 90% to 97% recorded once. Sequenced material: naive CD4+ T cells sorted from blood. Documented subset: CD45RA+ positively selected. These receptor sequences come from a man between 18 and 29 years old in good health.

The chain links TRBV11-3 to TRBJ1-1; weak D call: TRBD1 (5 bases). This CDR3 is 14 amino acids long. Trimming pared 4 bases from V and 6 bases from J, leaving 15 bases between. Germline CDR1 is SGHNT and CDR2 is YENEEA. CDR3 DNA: TGTGCCAGCAGCTCCAGAGGGGCTCGGGCTGAAGCTTTCTTT. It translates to CASSSRGARAEAFF.

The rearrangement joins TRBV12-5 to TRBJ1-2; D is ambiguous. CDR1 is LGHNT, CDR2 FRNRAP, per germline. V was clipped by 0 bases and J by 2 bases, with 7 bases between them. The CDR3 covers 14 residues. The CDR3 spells CASGLVPGNYGYTF. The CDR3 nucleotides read TGTGCTAGTGGTTTGGTACCCGGGAACTATGGCTACACCTTC.

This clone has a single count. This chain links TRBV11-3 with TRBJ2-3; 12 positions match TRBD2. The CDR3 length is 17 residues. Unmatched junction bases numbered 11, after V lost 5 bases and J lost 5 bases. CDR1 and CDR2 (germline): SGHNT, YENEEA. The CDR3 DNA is TGTGCCAGCAGCAGAGGGGCTAGCGGGAGGGCCGTAGATACGCAGTATTTT. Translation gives CASSRGASGRAVDTQYF.

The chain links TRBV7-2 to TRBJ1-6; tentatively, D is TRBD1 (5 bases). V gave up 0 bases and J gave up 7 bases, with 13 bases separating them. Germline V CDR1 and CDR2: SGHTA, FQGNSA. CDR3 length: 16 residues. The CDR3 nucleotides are TGTGCCAGCAGCTTAGCTGGGGGGAATTGGAATTCACCCCTCCACTTT. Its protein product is CASSLAGGNWNSPLHF. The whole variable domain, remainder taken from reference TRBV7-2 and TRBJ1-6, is GAGVSQSPSNKVTEKGKDVELRCDPISGHTALYWYRQSLGQGLEFLIYFQGNSAPDKSGLPSDRFSAERTGGSVSTLTIQRTQQEDSAVYLCASSLAGGNWNSPLHFGNGTRLTVT.

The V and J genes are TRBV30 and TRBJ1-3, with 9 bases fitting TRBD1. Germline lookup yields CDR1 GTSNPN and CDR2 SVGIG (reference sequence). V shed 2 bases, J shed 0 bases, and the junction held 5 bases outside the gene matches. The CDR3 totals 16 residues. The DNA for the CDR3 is TGTGCCTGGAGTTTTGGACAGGGGAGCTCTGGAAACACCATATATTTT. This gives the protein CAWSFGQGSSGNTIYF.

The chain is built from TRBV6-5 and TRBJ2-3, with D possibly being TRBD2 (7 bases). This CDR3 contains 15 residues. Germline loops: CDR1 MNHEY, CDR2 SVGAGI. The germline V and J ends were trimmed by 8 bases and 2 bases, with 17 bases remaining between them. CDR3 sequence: CASGRGGRLTDTQYF. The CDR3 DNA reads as TGTGCCAGCGGGAGGGGGGGGCGACTCACAGATACGCAGTATTTT.

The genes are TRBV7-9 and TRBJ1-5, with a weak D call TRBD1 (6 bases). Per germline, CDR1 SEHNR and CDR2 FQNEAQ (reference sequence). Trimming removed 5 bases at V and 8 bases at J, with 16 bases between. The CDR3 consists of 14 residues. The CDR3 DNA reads TGTGCCAGCAGCCCACAGGGAAATAATGAGCCCCAGCATTTT. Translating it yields CASSPQGNNEPQHF.

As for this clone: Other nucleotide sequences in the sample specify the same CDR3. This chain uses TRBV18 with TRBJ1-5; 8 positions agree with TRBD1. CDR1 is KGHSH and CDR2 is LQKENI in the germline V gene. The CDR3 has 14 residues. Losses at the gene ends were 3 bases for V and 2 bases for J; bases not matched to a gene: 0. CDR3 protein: CASSPGQGNQPQHF. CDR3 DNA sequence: TGTGCCAGCTCACCGGGACAGGGCAATCAGCCCCAGCATTTT.